Listed below are T cell receptor beta chains from one sample, sequenced in a study of radiotherapy plus CTLA-4 blockade in lung cancer. Data came from immunoSEQ multiplex PCR; TCRdb stores just in-frame clones and leaves some out. The table lists roughly 98,000 clones, about four fifths of them singletons. Sequencing used peripheral blood, obtained from a patient treated with radiotherapy plus ipilimumab. These receptors all come from a human donor with non-small cell lung cancer that progressed on radiotherapy plus ipilimumab. Each CDR3 is given with its conserved first and last residue. The D gene is left open where the match is weak. Clone size is given for some rows only: seen once, a few or many times, or a class if the clone is expanded.

cdr3_length	clone_size	d_call	j_call	v_call	cdr3_aa	cdr3_nt
17	NA	NA	TRBJ1-4	TRBV18	CASSPQRQSSTNEKLFF	TGTGCCAGCTCACCACAACGTCAGAGCTCAACTAATGAAAAACTGTTTTTT
11	NA	NA	TRBJ2-3	TRBV18	CASSPADTQYF	TGTGCCAGCTCACCGGCAGATACGCAGTATTTT
15	NA	NA	TRBJ1-2	TRBV5-5	CASSLSQAPVYGYTF	TGTGCCAGCAGCTTGTCACAGGCGCCCGTCTATGGCTACACCTTC
15	NA	NA	TRBJ1-1	TRBV5-4	CASSLGSQGNTEAFF	TGTGCCAGCAGCTTGGGTTCCCAGGGGAACACTGAAGCTTTCTTT
17	NA	TRBD2	TRBJ2-3	TRBV5-4	CASSQYSGGALTDTQYF	TGTGCCAGCAGCCAATATAGCGGGGGGGCATTAACAGATACGCAGTATTTT
17	NA	NA	TRBJ1-4	TRBV2	CASSEAPDGGVGEKLFF	TGTGCCAGCAGTGAAGCGCCGGATGGGGGGGTTGGTGAAAAACTGTTTTTT
15	NA	TRBD2	TRBJ2-7	TRBV5-6	CASSRRSGGAYEQYF	TGTGCCAGCAGCCGACGGAGCGGGGGGGCATACGAGCAGTACTTC
17	NA	TRBD2	TRBJ2-7	TRBV9	CASSVGTSGNNPYEQYF	TGTGCCAGCAGCGTAGGGACTAGCGGGAATAACCCCTACGAGCAGTACTTC
13	once	NA	TRBJ2-2	TRBV5-4	CASSVQGGGELFF	TGTGCCAGCAGCGTACAGGGTGGCGGGGAGCTGTTTTTT
18	once	NA	TRBJ1-4	TRBV10-1	CARGGRGPGKWPYEKLFF	TGCGCCAGGGGGGGTAGAGGTCCGGGAAAATGGCCCTATGAAAAACTGTTTTTT
14	NA	NA	TRBJ2-5	TRBV9	CASSYTPFGETQYF	TGTGCCAGCAGCTATACGCCCTTCGGAGAGACCCAGTACTTC
13	NA	NA	TRBJ1-1	TRBV11-1	CASSSSVGAEAFF	TGTGCCAGCAGCTCGTCCGTTGGCGCTGAAGCTTTCTTT
18	NA	TRBD2	TRBJ2-3	TRBV11-1	CASRGDHTSGYSTDTQYF	TGTGCCAGCAGAGGCGATCACACTAGCGGATATAGCACAGATACGCAGTATTTT
15	few	NA	TRBJ2-1	TRBV7-7	CASSVGQGRSNEQFF	TGTGCTAGCAGCGTCGGCCAGGGTCGGTCCAATGAGCAGTTCTTC
14	NA	NA	TRBJ2-7	TRBV19	CASKMDGISYEQYF	TGTGCCAGTAAGATGGACGGTATCTCCTACGAGCAGTACTTC
14	few	NA	TRBJ2-2	TRBV10-3	CAMTPTTNTGELFF	TGTGCCATGACCCCGACAACGAACACCGGGGAGCTGTTTTTT
13	few	NA	TRBJ2-3	TRBV7-3	CASSPGSTDTQYF	TGTGCCAGCAGCCCTGGGAGCACAGATACGCAGTATTTT
15	NA	NA	TRBJ1-6	TRBV6-1	CASSELPGLFSPLHF	TGTGCCAGCAGCGAGTTACCTGGTCTTTTTTCACCCCTCCACTTT
11	NA	NA	TRBJ2-7	TRBV20-1	CSASPSYEQYF	TGCAGTGCTAGCCCCTCCTACGAGCAGTACTTC
14	once	NA	TRBJ2-7	TRBV27	CASSSPRDLYEQYF	TGTGCCAGCAGTTCCCCCAGGGACCTCTACGAGCAGTACTTC
16	NA	TRBD2	TRBJ2-3	TRBV5-6	CASSVTSGSPTDTQYF	TGTGCCAGCAGCGTGACTAGCGGGAGCCCCACAGATACGCAGTATTTT
13	NA	NA	TRBJ1-2	TRBV7-9	CATGGTSNYGYTF	TGTGCCACCGGGGGGACCTCTAACTATGGCTACACCTTC
15	NA	NA	TRBJ1-6	TRBV18	CASSPSGTLDSPLHF	TGTGCCAGCTCACCATCCGGGACGTTAGATTCACCCCTCCACTTT
16	NA	NA	TRBJ2-7	TRBV7-8	CASSHGWSGAVYEQYF	TGTGCCAGCAGCCACGGGTGGTCGGGAGCGGTCTACGAGCAGTACTTC
14	NA	TRBD2	TRBJ2-1	TRBV7-7	CASSLGTRSYEQFF	TGTGCTAGCAGCTTAGGGACTAGATCCTATGAGCAGTTCTTC